This is a list of T cell receptor beta chains from one sample in a study of CD8 T cells in ankylosing spondylitis. TCRdb re-called the 5' RACE reads with MiXCR, one entry per CDR3 protein. The sample lists 250,000 to 300,000 distinct CDR3 sequences, around 19% occurring once. Sequences were obtained from blood, either unsorted or a sorted T cell fraction (not recorded which). These receptors all come from a male donor with ankylosing spondylitis or in good health (not recorded which). The CDR3 runs from the conserved cysteine through the conserved F or W. The order of the fields is D gene, clone size, J gene, CDR3 length, V gene, CDR3 DNA, CDR3 protein. The D gene is left open where the match is weak. Clone size is given for some rows only: seen once, a few or many times, or a class if the clone is expanded.

>TRBD2|few|TRBJ2-1|15|TRBV2
TGTGCCAGCACCCGGTTGCGGGGGGGCTACAATGAGCAGTTCTTC
CASTRLRGGYNEQFF
>NA|few|TRBJ2-3|17|TRBV10-3
TGTGCCATCAGCAGCGCCCTTCAAGCGGTGGGCACAGATACGCAGTATTTT
CAISSALQAVGTDTQYF
>TRBD1|few|TRBJ1-2|15|TRBV12-3/TRBV12-4
TGTGCCAGCAGTCCGGACAGGGCCGGGCGGGTTGGCTACACCTTC
CASSPDRAGRVGYTF
>NA|NA|TRBJ1-1|14|TRBV14
TGTGCCAGCAGCCTAGGATGGGAGGTCACTGAAGCTTTCTTT
CASSLGWEVTEAFF
>NA|many|TRBJ2-3|13|TRBV29-1
TGCAGCGTCTCCCGGCCAGGGAGAGATACGCAGTATTTT
CSVSRPGRDTQYF
>NA|many|TRBJ2-1|11|TRBV9
TGTGCCAGCAGCGTAGGGGATGAGCAGTTCTTC
CASSVGDEQFF
>NA|few|TRBJ2-3|14|TRBV3-1
TGTGCCAGCAGCCAAGTCCCTAGCACAGATACGCAGTATTTT
CASSQVPSTDTQYF
>NA|NA|TRBJ2-5|14|TRBV28
TGTGCCAGCACCCCTGGCGGCAGGCAAGAGACCCAGTACTTC
CASTPGGRQETQYF
>NA|few|TRBJ2-3|15|TRBV12-3/TRBV12-4
TGTGCCAGCAGCCCTGGAACAGCCAATGCAGATACGCAGTATTTT
CASSPGTANADTQYF
>NA|NA|TRBJ1-2|15|TRBV5-1
TGCGCCAGCAACTCGGGTGAGGGATATGGCTATGGCTACACCTTC
CASNSGEGYGYGYTF
>TRBD2|NA|TRBJ2-3|15|TRBV29-1
TGCAGCGTTGTCCCGGGGCGGGGGGCCACAGATACGCAGTATTTT
CSVVPGRGATDTQYF
>NA|many|TRBJ1-3|15|TRBV6-5
TGTGCCAGCAGTTTGGGCCAGGGGTCTGGAAACACCATATATTTT
CASSLGQGSGNTIYF
>NA|NA|TRBJ2-5|13|TRBV6-2/TRBV6-3
TGTGCCAGCGTACGAGGGGGCCAAGAGACCCAGTACTTC
CASVRGGQETQYF
>NA|few|TRBJ1-1|14|TRBV18
TGTGCCAGCTCACCATTGCTTCAGGCCAGTGAAGCTTTCTTT
CASSPLLQASEAFF